The 31 T cell receptor beta chains in this list originate from one sample, sequenced in a study of blood T cell repertoires in COVID-19. The table came from immunoSEQ multiplex PCR; TCRdb's copy has only in-frame clones and leaves some out. The sample contains roughly 120,000 clones, 75% to 80% of which appear only once. Sequencing used peripheral blood. The receptor source for this set is a human donor in a cohort sampled during active COVID-19.

The rearrangement uses TRBV7-3 and TRBJ2-7; the D gene is possibly TRBD1 (6 bases). V was pared by 0 bases and J by 3 bases, with 6 bases between. This CDR3 has 13 amino acids. Germline CDR1 and CDR2: SGHTA and FQGTGA. The CDR3 coding sequence is TGTGCCAGCAGCTTAACACAGGGCTACGAGCAGTACTTC. Its translation: CASSLTQGYEQYF.

V gene TRBV6-1 combines with J gene TRBJ1-5; 7 positions agree with TRBD1. V lost 1 base, J lost 3 bases, and 3 bases stayed unmatched. The CDR3 contains 15 residues. CDR1 is MNHNS, CDR2 SASEGT, per germline. As DNA, the CDR3 is TGTGCCAGCAGTGAAGACAGGGGAAACAATCAGCCCCAGCATTTT. It encodes CASSEDRGNNQPQHF.

The J gene is TRBJ2-2, the V gene TRBV6-1; maybe TRBD2 (6 bases). The CDR3 loop spans 15 amino acids. Germline V CDR1 and CDR2: MNHNS, SASEGT. V was cut by 0 bases and J by 6 bases, with 11 bases left in between. The CDR3 nucleotides are TGTGCCAGCAGTGAAGCACGGGGGAGGTCCGGGGAGCTGTTTTTT. Translating gives CASSEARGRSGELFF.

This clone was counted between two and nine times. V gene TRBV28 combines with J gene TRBJ1-4; TRBD1 aligns across 8 bases. Germline CDR1 reads MDHEN; CDR2 reads SYDVKM. The CDR3 extends over 14 amino acids. Losses at the gene ends were 6 bases for V and 4 bases for J; bases not matched to a gene: 4. CDR3 nucleotides: TGTGCCAGCAGATACAGGGGGATTAATGAAAAACTGTTTTTT. Translating gives CASRYRGINEKLFF.

The V gene is TRBV7-9, the J gene TRBJ2-7; no definite D call. In germline, CDR1 is SEHNR, CDR2 FQNEAQ (reference sequence). V was pared by 1 base and J by 4 bases, with 5 bases between. The CDR3 has 12 amino acids. CDR3 residues: CASSLEYYEQYF. Written as DNA, the CDR3 is TGTGCCAGCAGCTTAGAATATTACGAGCAGTACTTC.

The chain is built from TRBV11-2 and TRBJ2-7; D is possibly TRBD2 (6 bases). CDR1 and CDR2 (germline): SGHAT, FQNNGV. V was shortened by 4 bases and J by 0 bases, with 13 bases between the two germline ends. The CDR3 totals 15 residues. CDR3 amino acids: CASSSHGDSSYEQYF. CDR3 coding DNA: TGTGCCAGCAGCTCCCACGGGGACTCCTCCTACGAGCAGTACTTC.

The chain combines TRBV18 with TRBJ1-3; D gene ambiguous. This CDR3 is built from 15 residues. Germline CDR1 is KGHSH and CDR2 is LQKENI. V was clipped by 1 base and J by 0 bases, with 7 bases between them. The CDR3 loop is CASSPQGSSGNTIYF. The CDR3 DNA is TGTGCCAGCTCACCACAAGGGAGCTCTGGAAACACCATATATTTT.

The chain employs TRBV2 and TRBJ1-1; possible D gene TRBD1, 6 bases. The ends were cut back, 9 bases at V and 2 bases at J, with 16 bases in the middle. The CDR3 spans 14 residues. Germline values: CDR1 SNHLY, CDR2 FYNNEI. In DNA form, the CDR3 reads TGTGCCAGACAGGGAGATTTTCCTAACACTGAAGCTTTCTTT. Translating it yields CARQGDFPNTEAFF.

This clone has just one count. The CDR3 reads CASSPRGSNSNQPQHF. DNA of the CDR3: TGTGCCAGCTCACCAAGGGGCAGCAATAGCAATCAGCCCCAGCATTTT. The chain joins TRBV18 to TRBJ1-5, with D possibly being TRBD1 (5 bases). Germline V lookup: CDR1 KGHSH, CDR2 LQKENI. The CDR3 consists of 16 residues. V gave up 2 bases and J gave up 0 bases, with 11 bases separating them.

This chain joins TRBV29-1 and TRBJ2-7, with D hard to call. The CDR3 covers 15 residues. Germline CDR1 reads SQVTM; CDR2 reads ANQGSEA. V dropped 4 bases and J dropped 0 bases, with 16 bases sitting between them. In nucleotides, the CDR3 is TGCAGCGTTGTAACCTGGCAGGATGCCTCCTACGAGCAGTACTTC. It translates to CSVVTWQDASYEQYF.

The rearrangement uses TRBV7-6 and TRBJ1-1, with D perhaps TRBD1 (5 bases). CDR3 length equals 15 residues. The ends were cut back, 2 bases at V and 4 bases at J, with 14 bases in the middle. Germline V CDR1 and CDR2: SGHVS, FNYEAQ. In DNA, the CDR3 is TGTGCCAGCAGCTTACTACAGGTGGGCAGCACTGAAGCTTTCTTT. Translating gives CASSLLQVGSTEAFF.

The chain recombines TRBV5-1 with TRBJ2-3; TRBD2 matches 8 bases. V was clipped by 0 bases and J by 2 bases; unmatched bases: 2. This CDR3 has 15 amino acids. Germline-derived CDR1 and CDR2 are SGHRS and YFSETQ. This CDR3 is CASSLGGGPTDTQYF. The CDR3 bases are TGCGCCAGCAGCTTGGGCGGGGGGCCCACAGATACGCAGTATTTT.

The chain employs TRBV19 and TRBJ2-6; TRBD1 is a possible D gene (6 bases). V lost 2 bases and J lost 0, with 14 bases in between. Per the germline V gene, CDR1 is LNHDA and CDR2 is SQIVND (reference sequence). CDR3 length: 18 residues. CDR3 DNA: TGTGCCAGTAGTATATTACCGGGACACAGCTCTGGGGCCAACGTCCTGACTTTC. This codes for CASSILPGHSSGANVLTF.

The J gene is TRBJ2-7, the V gene TRBV3-1 (or the pseudogene TRBV3-2), with 8 bases that match TRBD1. The CDR3 contains 13 residues. Trimming at V came to 8 bases and at J to 2 bases, leaving 5 bases not matched to a gene. Per germline, CDR1 LGHDT and CDR2 YNNKEL (reference sequence). The DNA of the CDR3 is TGTGCCAGCGCGCAGGGGGCGGCCTACGAGCAGTACTTC. It encodes CASAQGAAYEQYF.

The chain recombines TRBV12-3 or TRBV12-4 with TRBJ1-1; D remains ambiguous. CDR3 length: 12 residues. V lost 6 bases and J lost 1, with 6 bases in between. CDR3 bases: TGTGCCAGCAGCTCGGGGAACACTGAAGCTTTCTTT. It yields the protein CASSSGNTEAFF.

In this sample, this clone turned up a few times. The chain uses TRBV30 and TRBJ1-5, with D perhaps TRBD1 (5 bases). The CDR3 consists of 13 residues. Germline-derived CDR1 and CDR2 are GTSNPN and SVGIG (reference sequence). Trimming cost V 5 bases and J 5 bases, with 13 bases left between them. CDR3 residues: CAWADSVHQPQHF. The CDR3 DNA follows: TGTGCCTGGGCCGACAGTGTCCATCAGCCCCAGCATTTT. Full variable domain (remainder filled in from reference TRBV30 and TRBJ1-5): SQTIHQWPATLVQPVGSPLSLECTVEGTSNPNLYWYRQAAGRGLQLLFYSVGIGQISSEVPQNLSASRPQDRQFILSSKKLLLSDSGFYLCAWADSVHQPQHFGDGTRLSIL.

The chain employs TRBV6-5 and TRBJ2-7; TRBD1 aligns across 11 bases. In germline, CDR1 is MNHEY, CDR2 SVGAGI. This CDR3 has 15 residues. V shed 1 base and J 4 bases; nucleotides not matched to a gene: 3. The CDR3 reads CASSYLGQGAYEQYF. The CDR3 region has the DNA TGTGCCAGCAGTTACTTAGGACAGGGGGCTTACGAGCAGTACTTC.

The CDR3 protein is CASSPRTGPMNTEAFF. The CDR3 region has the DNA TGTGCCAGCAGCCCCAGGACAGGACCAATGAACACTGAAGCTTTCTTT. The rearrangement links TRBV7-9 to TRBJ1-1; 7 nucleotides align to TRBD1. With V trimmed by 5 bases and J by 0 bases, 9 bases remained unmatched. Germline V gene lookup returns CDR1 SEHNR and CDR2 FQNEAQ (reference sequence). This CDR3 contains 16 residues.

This chain links TRBV9 with TRBJ2-7, with 11 nucleotides matching TRBD2. Germline CDR1 is SGDLS and CDR2 is YYNGEE. V was clipped by 7 bases and J by 5 bases; unmatched bases: 8. The CDR3 is made up of 14 amino acids. The CDR3 loop reads CASALAGGPHEQYF. CDR3 nucleotide sequence: TGTGCCAGCGCATTAGCGGGAGGGCCGCACGAGCAGTACTTC.

This rearrangement joins TRBV4-1 to TRBJ2-7, with 10 nucleotides matching TRBD1. The CDR3 has 16 amino acids. In germline, CDR1 is MGHRA, CDR2 YSYEKL. The V gene end was trimmed by 3 bases and the J gene end by 2 bases; junction bases not matched to a gene: 7. The CDR3 DNA sequence: TGCGCCAGCAGCCAGAACCTGGGACAGGGGACCTACGAGCAGTACTTC. Amino acids: CASSQNLGQGTYEQYF.

V is TRBV5-4 and J is TRBJ1-5, with 7 bases matching TRBD1. The germline gives CDR1 SGHNT, CDR2 YYREEE (reference sequence). V shed 4 bases, J shed 6 bases, and the junction held 13 bases outside the gene matches. This CDR3 contains 16 residues. The CDR3 loop is CASSLPHRGRGQPQHF. The CDR3 DNA follows: TGTGCCAGCAGCCTACCTCACAGGGGACGAGGTCAGCCCCAGCATTTT. The complete variable domain, with remaining parts taken from reference TRBV5-4 and TRBJ1-5, reads ETGVTQSPTHLIKTRGQQVTLRCSSQSGHNTVSWYQQALGQGPQFIFQYYREEENGRGNFPPRFSGLQFPNYSSELNVNALELDDSALYLCASSLPHRGRGQPQHFGDGTRLSIL.

The gene calls are TRBV2 and TRBJ1-2; 7 bases are shared with TRBD1. Germline V gene sequence: CDR1 SNHLY, CDR2 FYNNEI. The length of the CDR3 is 14 residues. Trimming took 6 bases from V and 7 from J; bases not matched to a gene: 11. CDR3 nucleotides: TGTGCCAGCAGCCTCTCTGACAGGGCCGCTGGCTACACCTTC. This translates into CASSLSDRAAGYTF.

V usage is TRBV30 and J usage is TRBJ2-7; 14 positions agree with TRBD2. Trimming cost V 7 bases and J 2 bases; bases outside gene matches: 1. This CDR3 has 13 residues. Germline CDR1 GTSNPN, CDR2 SVGIG (reference sequence). In DNA, the CDR3 is TGTGCCTTGACTAGCGGGGGGGCCTACGAGCAGTACTTC. It yields the protein CALTSGGAYEQYF.

The chain is built from TRBV7-2 and TRBJ2-7, with 11 bases fitting TRBD1. V was clipped by 1 base and J by 4 bases; unmatched bases: 0. CDR1 SGHTA and CDR2 FQGNSA come from the germline V gene. The CDR3 is 14 amino acids. The CDR3 DNA reads as TGTGCCAGCAGCTTAGGGGACAGGGGGTACGAGCAGTACTTC. Protein: CASSLGDRGYEQYF.

A few counts support this clone. The rearrangement links TRBV4-1 to TRBJ2-7; maybe TRBD1 (5 bases). The CDR3 loop spans 15 amino acids. The ends were cut back, 3 bases at V and 2 bases at J, with 14 bases in the middle. Germline-derived CDR1 and CDR2 are MGHRA and YSYEKL. The CDR3 sequence: CASSHQGKGTYEQYF. DNA for the CDR3: TGCGCCAGCAGCCACCAGGGTAAGGGGACCTACGAGCAGTACTTC.

The chain couples TRBV5-1 to TRBJ2-3, with TRBD2 matching 8 bases. CDR3 length: 15 residues. Germline CDR1 is SGHRS and CDR2 is YFSETQ. After removal of 4 bases from V and 3 bases from J, the junction contained 7 bases not matched to a gene. The CDR3 protein is CASSPGTSWTDTQYF. In DNA, the CDR3 is TGCGCCAGCAGCCCAGGGACTAGTTGGACAGATACGCAGTATTTT. Together with reference TRBV5-1 and TRBJ2-3, the CDR3 gives the full variable domain: KAGVTQTPRYLIKTRGQQVTLSCSPISGHRSVSWYQQTPGQGLQFLFEYFSETQRNKGNFPGRFSGRQFSNSRSEMNVSTLELGDSALYLCASSPGTSWTDTQYFGPGTRLTVL.

V gene TRBV27 combines with J gene TRBJ2-1; tentatively, D is TRBD1 (6 bases). Germline lookup yields CDR1 MNHEY and CDR2 SMNVEV (reference sequence). With 3 bases removed from V and 9 bases from J, the gap between germline ends came to 15 bases. The CDR3 length is 14 residues. CDR3 DNA sequence: TGTGCCAGCAGTTTCGGTCAGGGGAGTAGTGAGCAGTTCTTC. Encoded protein: CASSFGQGSSEQFF.

V gene TRBV30 combines with J gene TRBJ1-1; D might be TRBD1 (5 bases). CDR3 length: 16 amino acids. In germline, CDR1 is GTSNPN, CDR2 SVGIG (reference sequence). V was cut by 4 bases and J by 1 base, with 19 bases left in between. The chain's CDR3 is CAWTKSPFRGNTEAFF. The CDR3 bases are TGTGCCTGGACCAAGAGTCCCTTTAGGGGGAACACTGAAGCTTTCTTT.

In this sample, this clone turned up a few times. This rearrangement joins TRBV14 to TRBJ2-7, with TRBD2 as a possible D gene (5 bases). CDR1 and CDR2 (germline): SGHDN, FVKESK. Trimming took off 0 bases at V and 6 bases at J, with 15 bases between the two ends. This CDR3 contains 15 residues. CDR3 nucleotides: TGTGCCAGCAGCCAAGAGGGCGTAGCGTTCAGCGAGCAGTACTTC. Protein: CASSQEGVAFSEQYF.

This clone was found many times. This chain joins TRBV2 and TRBJ1-1, with D hard to call. Trimming removed 1 base from V and 11 bases from J, with 5 bases in between. Looked up from germline, CDR1 is SNHLY and CDR2 is FYNNEI. The CDR3 spans 10 residues. Here the CDR3 reads CASSEGAAFF. DNA for the CDR3: TGTGCCAGCAGTGAAGGAGCGGCTTTCTTT.

This sequence joins TRBV19 and TRBJ2-2, with 8 bases lining up with TRBD2. CDR3 length equals 17 residues. The junction had 13 bases not matched to a gene; V was cut back by 10 bases and J by 0 bases. CDR1 LNHDA and CDR2 SQIVND come from the germline V gene (reference sequence). For the CDR3, the DNA is TGTGCCACCGCTTATGGAGTAGCGGGGCCGAACACCGGGGAGCTGTTTTTT. This gives the protein CATAYGVAGPNTGELFF.